The 21 T cell receptor beta chains listed next were all sequenced from one sample in a study of blood T cell repertoires in COVID-19. Sequenced by immunoSEQ multiplex PCR; TCRdb stores in-frame clones only, minus some. The sample yields 160,000 or so clones, around 83% seen once. The sequencing sample was made of peripheral blood. The source of these receptors is a man aged 35-49 years with acute or convalescent COVID-19.

This clone was picked up one time. This chain's CDR3 is CASSLAWRSGGKINEQFF. In DNA form, the CDR3 reads TGTGCCAGCAGCTTAGCGTGGCGTAGCGGGGGGAAAATTAATGAGCAGTTCTTC. J is TRBJ2-1 and V is TRBV7-8; the match to TRBD2 covers 10 bases. This CDR3 is 18 amino acids long. CDR1 and CDR2 from the germline V gene are SGHVS and FQNEAQ. V dropped 0 bases and J dropped 7; count of bases not matched to a gene: 12.

The chain couples TRBV5-1 to TRBJ1-4; weak D call: TRBD1 (5 bases). V was pared by 4 bases and J by 0 bases, with 10 bases between. Germline V gene data show CDR1 as SGHRS and CDR2 as YFSETQ. CDR3 length: 15 amino acids. The CDR3 coding sequence is TGCGCCAGCAGCCCGACAGTCGCAACTAATGAAAAACTGTTTTTT. Its translation is CASSPTVATNEKLFF.

CDR3 DNA sequence: TGCGCCAGCAGTGGGGACAGGGGCCTGGGATCCTACGAGCAGTACTTC. Protein sequence: CASSGDRGLGSYEQYF. The gene calls are TRBV10-2 and TRBJ2-7, with TRBD1 matching over 10 bases. Germline CDR1 and CDR2: WSHSY and SAAADI. V was clipped by 4 bases and J by 1 base; unmatched bases: 7. CDR3 size: 16 residues.

This clone has a handful of counts. The chain joins TRBV28 to TRBJ2-1; maybe TRBD2 (5 bases). V gave up 9 bases and J gave up 1 base, with 10 bases separating them. CDR3 length: 13 residues. Germline CDR1 and CDR2: MDHEN and SYDVKM. CDR3 in amino acids: CASAKRSYNEQFF. CDR3 coding DNA: TGTGCCAGTGCGAAGCGGTCCTACAATGAGCAGTTCTTC.

Regarding this clone: Mismatch with germline at one junction end may stem from a read error. DNA of the CDR3: TGTGCCAGCAGCTTAGATGGTGGCAGGGTAGGTCAGCCCCATCATTTT. Protein product: CASSLDGGRVGQPHHF. This chain links TRBV11-2 with TRBJ1-5; a possible D gene is TRBD1 (5 bases). CDR1 is SGHAT, CDR2 FQNNGV, per germline. The CDR3 loop spans 16 amino acids. Based on the CDR3 plus reference TRBV11-2 and TRBJ1-5, the full variable domain is EAGVAQSPRYKIIEKRQSVAFWCNPISGHATLYWYQQILGQGPKLLIQFQNNGVVDDSQLPKDRFSAERLKGVDSTLKIQPAKLEDSAVYLCASSLDGGRVGQPHHFGDGTRLSIL.

This clone is a singleton in its sample. The rearrangement links TRBV3-1 (or the pseudogene TRBV3-2) to TRBJ1-1, with D maybe TRBD1 (5 bases). This CDR3 is built from 14 residues. Trimming shortened V by 2 bases and J by 4 bases, and 11 bases separated the two germline ends. Germline V gene sequence: CDR1 LGHDT, CDR2 YNNKEL (reference sequence). CDR3 residues: CASSQRVTVTEAFF. The CDR3 coding sequence is TGTGCCAGCAGCCAACGGGTGACAGTCACTGAAGCTTTCTTT.

The chain is built from TRBV18 and TRBJ2-7; D is perhaps TRBD1 (5 bases). Per germline, CDR1 KGHSH and CDR2 LQKENI. The V gene lost 2 bases and the J gene lost 6 bases, with 20 bases spanning the gap. The CDR3 totals 16 residues. This CDR3 is CASSPVLGQGPGEQYF. In DNA form, the CDR3 reads TGTGCCAGCTCACCAGTTTTGGGGCAGGGCCCTGGCGAGCAGTACTTC.

This sequence joins TRBV29-1 and TRBJ1-4; no firm D call. Germline V gene lookup returns CDR1 SQVTM and CDR2 ANQGSEA. The CDR3 runs to 11 residues. The germline V and J ends were trimmed by 7 bases and 3 bases, with 6 bases remaining between them. The CDR3 spells CSARANEKLFF. The CDR3, as DNA: TGCAGCGCCCGCGCTAATGAAAAACTGTTTTTT. Using reference TRBV29-1 and TRBJ1-4 for the parts outside the CDR3, the full variable domain is SAVISQKPSRDICQRGTSLTIQCQVDSQVTMMFWYRQQPGQSLTLIATANQGSEATYESGFVIDKFPISRPNLTFSTLTVSNMSPEDSSIYLCSARANEKLFFGSGTQLSVL.

The chain is built from TRBV19 and TRBJ1-3; D might be TRBD1 (6 bases). The V end was cut by 7 bases, the J end by 0 bases, with 19 bases between. CDR1 is LNHDA, CDR2 SQIVND, per germline (reference sequence). The CDR3 is made up of 17 amino acids. In nucleotides, the CDR3 is TGTGCCAGTAACAGTCCCGGGACACCCGCCTCTGGAAACACCATATATTTT. Its protein product is CASNSPGTPASGNTIYF.

Remarks on this clone: The sample has other DNA sequences that encode this CDR3 too. The V and J genes are TRBV30 and TRBJ1-1; 7 positions agree with TRBD1. The trim removed 3 bases at V and 1 base at J, leaving 2 bases unmatched. This CDR3 has 13 amino acids. Germline CDR1 reads GTSNPN; CDR2 reads SVGIG (reference sequence). The CDR3 DNA reads TGTGCCTGGAGGAGACAGGGGAACACTGAAGCTTTCTTT. Protein: CAWRRQGNTEAFF. The whole variable domain, remainder taken from reference TRBV30 and TRBJ1-1, is SQTIHQWPATLVQPVGSPLSLECTVEGTSNPNLYWYRQAAGRGLQLLFYSVGIGQISSEVPQNLSASRPQDRQFILSSKKLLLSDSGFYLCAWRRQGNTEAFFGQGTRLTVV.

In its sample, this clone was seen once. The gene calls are TRBV7-9 and TRBJ1-4; D ambiguous. Germline V gene sequence: CDR1 SEHNR, CDR2 FQNEAQ (reference sequence). This CDR3 has 14 amino acids. With 0 bases removed from V and 8 bases from J, the gap between germline ends came to 10 bases. The CDR3 nucleotides are TGTGCCAGCAGCTTAGCCGAGGGTGGCGAAAAACTGTTTTTT. This codes for CASSLAEGGEKLFF.

The chain links TRBV6-5 to TRBJ2-7; D might be TRBD2 (6 bases). The length of the CDR3 is 12 residues. Germline CDR1 MNHEY, CDR2 SVGAGI. V shed 11 bases and J shed 5 bases, with 16 bases lying between them. The CDR3 coding sequence is TGTGCCGGAGGGAGTAGCGCCAACGAGCAGTACTTC. This gives the protein CAGGSSANEQYF.

The gene calls are TRBV6-5 and TRBJ1-1, with TRBD1 matching 8 bases. CDR1 and CDR2 (germline): MNHEY, SVGAGI. Trimming cost V 5 bases and J 2 bases; bases outside gene matches: 4. The CDR3 has 14 residues. CDR3 residues: CASSHRGDNTEAFF. CDR3 in DNA: TGTGCCAGCAGTCACAGGGGGGATAACACTGAAGCTTTCTTT.

This chain joins TRBV6-5 and TRBJ1-2; 7 bases are shared with TRBD1. The CDR3 runs 15 residues. Germline V lookup: CDR1 MNHEY, CDR2 SVGAGI. The trim removed 8 bases at V and 7 bases at J, leaving 16 bases unmatched. CDR3 amino acids: CASVAGGTLPGGYTF. The CDR3 nucleotides are TGTGCCAGCGTCGCAGGGGGTACCCTCCCCGGTGGCTACACCTTC.

The rearrangement uses TRBV2 and TRBJ1-4; possible D gene TRBD1, 5 bases. The CDR3 totals 15 residues. In germline, CDR1 is SNHLY, CDR2 FYNNEI. V was trimmed by 6 bases and J by 0 bases, leaving 11 bases between them. The CDR3 nucleotides read TGTGCCAGCAGGAGAACAGGAGCAACTAATGAAAAACTGTTTTTT. Protein: CASRRTGATNEKLFF.

This chain connects TRBV11-2 to TRBJ1-6; possible D gene TRBD1, 5 bases. The CDR3 is 15 residues long. Germline CDR1 and CDR2: SGHAT and FQNNGV. The V and J ends lost 0 bases and 9 bases respectively, with 12 bases between them. The CDR3 reads CASSLEGNGASPLHF. CDR3 bases: TGTGCCAGCAGCTTAGAAGGAAATGGGGCTTCACCCCTCCACTTT.

This CDR3 is CAITDQAQGTGANVLTF. The CDR3 DNA reads as TGTGCCATTACGGATCAAGCCCAGGGCACTGGGGCCAACGTCCTGACTTTC. The chain is built from TRBV10-3 and TRBJ2-6; D might be TRBD1 (5 bases). The CDR3 loop spans 17 amino acids. From germline, CDR1 is ENHRY and CDR2 SYGVKD. V lost 9 bases and J lost 2, with 20 bases in between.

This chain joins TRBV19 and TRBJ1-2; the match to TRBD1 covers 7 bases. CDR3 length equals 16 residues. CDR1 is LNHDA and CDR2 is SQIVND in the germline V gene (reference sequence). J gave up 3 bases and V 7 bases, and 14 bases lay outside the gene matches. CDR3 region: CASNTPSRGRDYGYTF. CDR3 DNA sequence: TGTGCCAGTAATACCCCGTCGAGGGGGCGCGACTATGGCTACACCTTC.

This chain joins TRBV7-9 and TRBJ2-5; no clear D. The CDR3 is 15 amino acids. Trimming took 1 base from V and 1 from J, leaving 10 bases between them. The germline gives CDR1 SEHNR, CDR2 FQNEAQ (reference sequence). The CDR3 DNA reads as TGTGCCAGCAGCTTAGTACTGGTATCCCAAGAGACCCAGTACTTC. Its translation: CASSLVLVSQETQYF.

The chain links TRBV6-5 to TRBJ1-1, with 8 bases lining up with TRBD1. The CDR3 loop spans 11 amino acids. After removal of 6 bases from V and 11 bases from J, the junction contained 5 bases not matched to a gene. Germline V gene data show CDR1 as MNHEY and CDR2 as SVGAGI. CDR3 amino acids: CASSSGGPAFF. As DNA, the CDR3 is TGTGCCAGCAGCTCAGGGGGCCCGGCTTTCTTT.

This chain uses TRBV11-2 with TRBJ2-1; D might be TRBD1 (6 bases). Trimming took off 5 bases at V and 4 bases at J, with 15 bases between the two ends. The CDR3 loop spans 15 amino acids. Germline loops: CDR1 SGHAT, CDR2 FQNNGV. The CDR3 spells CASSPRGSSYNEQFF. CDR3 nucleotides: TGTGCCAGCAGCCCCAGGGGATCATCATACAATGAGCAGTTCTTC. Together with reference TRBV11-2 and TRBJ2-1, the CDR3 gives the full variable domain: EAGVAQSPRYKIIEKRQSVAFWCNPISGHATLYWYQQILGQGPKLLIQFQNNGVVDDSQLPKDRFSAERLKGVDSTLKIQPAKLEDSAVYLCASSPRGSSYNEQFFGPGTRLTVL.